Shown below are 15 T cell receptor beta chains from a single sample sequenced in a study of cytomegalovirus exposure and HLA in healthy donors. Researchers ran the PCR with 60 Vbeta and 13 Jbeta primers. Assay: immunoSEQ multiplex PCR; the TCRdb copy retains only in-frame clones and omits some. This listing includes 200,000 to 250,000 clones. The specimen sequenced was PBMCs. The receptors come from a girl aged 2 to 9 in good health and CMV-seropositive.

The chain combines TRBV14 with TRBJ2-1, with 10 bases aligning to TRBD2. Germline trimming cut 5 bases from V and 7 bases from J; bases unmatched to any gene: 11. This CDR3 has 16 amino acids. CDR1 SGHDN and CDR2 FVKESK come from the germline V gene. The CDR3 here is CASSIRTSGPRNEQFF. The CDR3 DNA reads as TGTGCCAGCAGCATCCGGACTAGCGGCCCGAGGAATGAGCAGTTCTTC.

The gene calls are TRBV4-2 and TRBJ2-3; 9 bases fit TRBD2. There are 16 residues in the CDR3. Germline V gene lookup returns CDR1 LGHNA and CDR2 YNFKEQ. V was clipped by 1 base and J by 6 bases; unmatched bases: 8. The CDR3 DNA reads as TGTGCCAGCAGCCAAGTAACGGCGGGAGGGTCGGATACGCAGTATTTT. Its protein product is CASSQVTAGGSDTQYF.

The rearrangement links TRBV6-4 to TRBJ1-1; the D gene is possibly TRBD1 (5 bases). CDR1 is MRHNA and CDR2 is SNTAGT in the germline V gene. This CDR3 region has 17 residues. Trimming pared 6 bases from V and 1 base from J, leaving 21 bases between. The CDR3 nucleotides are TGTGCCAGCAGAGAAAAGGGCAGGGATAGTGAGAACACTGAAGCTTTCTTT. It is translated as CASREKGRDSENTEAFF.

This sequence joins TRBV7-2 and TRBJ2-7, with 9 bases that match TRBD2. The CDR3 length is 15 residues. After removal of 5 bases from V and 4 bases from J, the junction contained 9 bases not matched to a gene. Germline lookup yields CDR1 SGHTA and CDR2 FQGNSA. The CDR3 is CASSLGGGRGYEQYF. In nucleotides, the CDR3 is TGTGCCAGCAGCCTCGGGGGCGGGAGGGGGTACGAGCAGTACTTC.

J is TRBJ1-2 and V is TRBV6-5, with TRBD1 matching over 7 bases. This CDR3 is 13 amino acids long. Germline loops: CDR1 MNHEY, CDR2 SVGAGI. V gave up 0 bases and J gave up 5 bases; unmatched junction bases: 0. CDR3 nucleotide sequence: TGTGCCAGCAGTTACTCGACAGGGTATGGCTACACCTTC. It is translated as CASSYSTGYGYTF.

The rearrangement uses TRBV27 and TRBJ1-5; 7 positions match TRBD1. The trim removed 6 bases at V and 6 bases at J, leaving 8 bases unmatched. Germline V lookup: CDR1 MNHEY, CDR2 SMNVEV (reference sequence). This CDR3 is 14 amino acids long. Written as DNA, the CDR3 is TGTGCCAGCAGCCCTGACAGGGCGAGTCAGCCCCAGCATTTT. It encodes CASSPDRASQPQHF.

This chain connects TRBV4-1 to TRBJ1-2; 9 bases align to TRBD1. Germline assignment: CDR1 MGHRA and CDR2 YSYEKL. The CDR3 has 15 amino acids. The trim removed 0 bases at V and 6 bases at J, leaving 5 bases unmatched. Here the CDR3 DNA reads TGCGCCAGCAGCCAAGAAAGACAGGGGGTGGATGGCTACACCTTC. Translated: CASSQERQGVDGYTF.

The chain carries TRBV9 and TRBJ2-7, with TRBD1 matching over 9 bases. The germline CDR1 and CDR2 sequences are SGDLS and YYNGEE. The trim removed 4 bases at V and 3 bases at J, leaving 8 bases unmatched. The CDR3 runs to 15 residues. Written as DNA, the CDR3 is TGTGCCAGCAGCTTCTCCGGGACAGGGATCTACGAGCAGTACTTC. It is translated as CASSFSGTGIYEQYF.

This chain uses TRBV27 with TRBJ2-3, with TRBD2 identical over 10 bases. Germline-derived CDR1 and CDR2 are MNHEY and SMNVEV (reference sequence). Trimming removed 4 bases from V and 5 bases from J; junction bases left unmatched: 6. This CDR3 has 15 residues. The CDR3 is CASSYPSSGRDTQYF. For the CDR3, the DNA is TGTGCCAGCAGTTACCCTTCTAGCGGGAGAGATACGCAGTATTTT.

The J gene is TRBJ1-5, the V gene TRBV28; 7 bases agree with TRBD1. The CDR3 spans 15 residues. Germline V CDR1 and CDR2: MDHEN, SYDVKM. The V and J ends lost 4 bases and 3 bases, in that order; junction bases with no gene match: 6. The CDR3 sequence: CASSYITGANQPQHF. CDR3 DNA: TGTGCCAGCAGTTATATAACAGGGGCCAATCAGCCCCAGCATTTT.

The chain uses TRBV29-1 and TRBJ2-7; 8 positions agree with TRBD1. Looked up from germline, CDR1 is SQVTM and CDR2 is ANQGSEA. The CDR3 covers 16 residues. The junction had 13 bases not matched to a gene; V was cut back by 4 bases and J by 2 bases. CDR3 residues: CSVVATTTGAPYEQYF. The CDR3 region has the DNA TGCAGCGTTGTAGCCACTACGACAGGGGCCCCCTACGAGCAGTACTTC.

The chain recombines TRBV13 with TRBJ2-1, with 11 bases matching TRBD1. With 3 bases clipped from V and 2 bases from J, the junction kept 0 bases outside the gene matches. The CDR3 runs to 15 residues. Germline CDR1 and CDR2: PRHDT and FYEKMQ (reference sequence). DNA of the CDR3: TGTGCCAGCAGCTTGGGACAGGGGGCCTACAATGAGCAGTTCTTC. Translating gives CASSLGQGAYNEQFF.

CDR3 DNA: TGTGCCAGCAGCCTACAGGGGCGAAAACTGTTTTTT. Translating it yields CASSLQGRKLFF. This chain links TRBV14 with TRBJ1-4, with 7 bases fitting TRBD1. The CDR3 runs to 12 residues. CDR1 and CDR2 (germline): SGHDN, FVKESK. The J segment lost 10 bases and the V segment lost 4 bases, leaving 3 bases of the junction unmatched.

This chain links TRBV28 with TRBJ2-7, with TRBD2 matching 11 bases. This CDR3 has 15 amino acids. CDR1 is MDHEN and CDR2 is SYDVKM in the germline V gene. V shed 6 bases, J shed 2 bases, and the junction held 6 bases outside the gene matches. CDR3 DNA sequence: TGTGCCAGCAGCTTAGGGACTAGCGGAACCTACGAGCAGTACTTC. It is translated as CASSLGTSGTYEQYF.

The chain uses TRBV27 and TRBJ1-4; D is uncertain. The CDR3 length is 16 residues. Trimming took 3 bases from V and 0 from J, leaving 11 bases between them. The germline V gene encodes CDR1 MNHEY and CDR2 SMNVEV (reference sequence). The CDR3 loop is CASSLGRNTTNEKLFF. DNA of the CDR3: TGTGCCAGCAGTTTGGGCAGGAATACAACTAATGAAAAACTGTTTTTT. The complete variable domain, with remaining parts taken from reference TRBV27 and TRBJ1-4, reads EAQVTQNPRYLITVTGKKLTVTCSQNMNHEYMSWYRQDPGLGLRQIYYSMNVEVTDKGDVPEGYKVSRKEKRNFPLILESPSPNQTSLYFCASSLGRNTTNEKLFFGSGTQLSVL.